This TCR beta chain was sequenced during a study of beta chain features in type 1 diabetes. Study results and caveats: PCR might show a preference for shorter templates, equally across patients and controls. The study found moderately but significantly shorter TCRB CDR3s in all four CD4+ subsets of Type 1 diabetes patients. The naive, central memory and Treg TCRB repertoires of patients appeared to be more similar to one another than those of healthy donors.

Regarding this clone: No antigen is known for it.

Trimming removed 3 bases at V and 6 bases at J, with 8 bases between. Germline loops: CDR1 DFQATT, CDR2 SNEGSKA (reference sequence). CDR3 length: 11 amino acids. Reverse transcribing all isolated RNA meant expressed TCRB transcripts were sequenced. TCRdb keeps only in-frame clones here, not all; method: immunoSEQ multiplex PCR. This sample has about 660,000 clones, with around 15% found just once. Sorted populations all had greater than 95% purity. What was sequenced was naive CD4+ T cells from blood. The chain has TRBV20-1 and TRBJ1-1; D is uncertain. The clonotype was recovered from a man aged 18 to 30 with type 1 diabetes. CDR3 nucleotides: TGCAGTGCTAGGGAGTGGGCTGAAGCTTTCTTT. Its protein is CSAREWAEAFF.